This entry features one TCR beta chain sequence. Its antigen remains unidentified. Treatment meaning: approximately 10-day PBMC culture with coronavirus spike peptide pools or control peptides (ViraFEST assay). With peptide pools, ViraFEST first expanded antigen-specific T cells and afterwards sequenced their TCRs. Cultured CD4+ T-cell DNA underwent Oncomine TCR Beta short-read sequencing. Cultured CD4+ T cells yielded the extracted genomic DNA. Each CDR3 protein gets one entry after TCRdb re-called the PCR reads with MiXCR. This sample has over 20,000 distinct CDR3 sequences, with around 50% found just once. The record originates from a study of vaccination and CD4 T cells after COVID-19. In the study overall: Cells were stimulated with overlapping spike peptide pools from SARS-CoV-2, HCoV-NL63, HCoV-OC43 and HCoV-229E. Control cultures used a CEFX viral epitope pool, an HIV-1 Nef peptide pool, or no peptide.

The germline V gene encodes CDR1 KGHDR and CDR2 SFDVKD. The length of the CDR3 is 17 residues. V lost 4 bases to trimming and J lost 6 bases; unmatched junction nucleotides: 10. The sample was CD4+ T cells from blood, cultured in vitro. This TCR was recovered from a human donor who had recovered from COVID-19. The chain uses TRBV24-1 and TRBJ2-3; 12 bases map to TRBD2. The CDR3 region has the DNA TGTGCCACCAGTGAACCTAGCGGGAGGGGGGTAGTTGATACGCAGTATTTT. Protein product: CATSEPSGRGVVDTQYF.